The clone carrying this T cell receptor (beta chain) occurred once. The sample comes from a study of blood T cell repertoires in COVID-19. The V and J ends lost 1 base and 5 bases, in that order; junction bases with no gene match: 6. The CDR3 has 16 residues. Germline V lookup: CDR1 SGHTA, CDR2 FQGNSA. As originally analysed: Estimation of nucleated cell counts relied on the amplification of reference gene primers. Repertoires were generated with immunoSEQ multiplex PCR, while TCRdb's copy carries only in-frame clones and drops some. The DNA gave D and trimming, while V, J and clone size come from that table. The data contain more than 85,000 clones, about 89% of them singletons.

The V gene is TRBV7-2, the J gene TRBJ2-2, with 8 bases matching TRBD2. This sequence originates from a human donor in a cohort sampled during active COVID-19. Sequenced input: peripheral blood. The CDR3 nucleotides are TGTGCCAGCAGCTTAGAGCGGACTAGCAGTACCGGGGAGCTGTTTTTT. It is translated as CASSLERTSSTGELFF.